Each of the 22 T cell receptor beta chains below was sequenced from the same sample in a study of PD-1 blockade in mismatch repair-deficient tumors. TCRdb keeps only in-frame clones here, not all; method: immunoSEQ multiplex PCR. Of 30,000 to 45,000 clones in the sample, approximately 88% are singletons; the top ten hold 1% to 1.4%. This specimen consisted of PBMCs, obtained approximately 41 weeks after starting pembrolizumab. The receptor set was obtained from an adult with mismatch repair-deficient cancer.

V is TRBV6-4 and J is TRBJ2-1; 11 positions match TRBD2. The CDR3 length is 16 residues. In germline, CDR1 is MRHNA, CDR2 SNTAGT. V gave up 0 bases and J gave up 12 bases; unmatched junction bases: 10. CDR3 loop: CASSDSFLAGGPGQFF. CDR3 in DNA: TGTGCCAGCAGTGACTCGTTTCTAGCGGGAGGCCCGGGGCAGTTCTTC.

In this sample, this clone turned up once. The V gene is TRBV5-1, the J gene TRBJ1-5; 9 positions agree with TRBD1. CDR3 length: 15 residues. After removal of 4 bases from V and 8 bases from J, the junction contained 10 bases not matched to a gene. Germline V lookup: CDR1 SGHRS, CDR2 YFSETQ. CDR3 sequence: CASSIGQGIGEPQHF. The CDR3, as DNA: TGCGCCAGCAGCATCGGACAGGGGATCGGGGAGCCCCAGCATTTT.

V usage is TRBV5-1 and J usage is TRBJ1-2; D might be TRBD1 (6 bases). CDR3 length equals 17 residues. Per the germline V gene, CDR1 is SGHRS and CDR2 is YFSETQ. V was clipped by 2 bases and J by 0 bases, with 17 bases between them. CDR3 nucleotides: TGCGCCAGCAGCTTACGGGACAAGTTGTCCACTAACTATGGCTACACCTTC. Translated: CASSLRDKLSTNYGYTF.

This clone has only one observation. The chain is built from TRBV19 and TRBJ2-6; weak D call: TRBD1 (5 bases). The V gene lost 4 bases and the J gene lost 2 bases, with 12 bases spanning the gap. The CDR3 consists of 16 residues. Germline values: CDR1 LNHDA, CDR2 SQIVND (reference sequence). CDR3 sequence (DNA): TGTGCCAGTAGTACCCTCCCAGGGACTGGGGCCAACGTCCTGACTTTC. Translation: CASSTLPGTGANVLTF.

This clone was detected only a few times. The V gene is TRBV7-8, the J gene TRBJ2-7; 11 bases are a match to TRBD2. Germline assignment: CDR1 SGHVS and CDR2 FQNEAQ. The J segment lost 1 base and the V segment lost 0 bases, leaving 5 bases of the junction unmatched. The CDR3 is made up of 17 amino acids. Written as DNA, the CDR3 is TGTGCCAGCAGCTTAGCGGGACTAGCGGTAACTTCCTACGAGCAGTACTTC. Protein sequence: CASSLAGLAVTSYEQYF.

The chain employs TRBV5-1 and TRBJ1-3, with TRBD1 as a possible D gene (5 bases). Germline V lookup: CDR1 SGHRS, CDR2 YFSETQ. The CDR3 consists of 16 residues. Trimming removed 4 bases at V and 0 bases at J, with 14 bases between. Here the CDR3 DNA reads TGCGCCAGCAGCGCCCAGGGAGGCCCCTCTGGAAACACCATATATTTT. Its translation: CASSAQGGPSGNTIYF.

The chain couples TRBV5-1 to TRBJ2-2, with TRBD1 matching 9 bases. V shed 1 base, J shed 8 bases, and the junction held 3 bases outside the gene matches. Germline lookup yields CDR1 SGHRS and CDR2 YFSETQ. The CDR3 contains 14 residues. The CDR3 DNA sequence: TGCGCCAGCAGCTTGAGGACAGGGGAGGGGGAGCTGTTTTTT. This sequence encodes CASSLRTGEGELFF.

The CDR3 DNA sequence: TGCGCCAGCAGCCAAGTCTATCCGGGGTTAACACCGGAGGGAATGTCCCAGCATTTT. This codes for CASSQVYPGLTPEGMSQHF. The chain has TRBV4-1 and TRBJ1-5; D not certain. The CDR3 is 19 residues long. Deletions cut 1 base from V and 11 bases from J, with 30 bases between. CDR1 and CDR2 from the germline V gene are MGHRA and YSYEKL.

The chain combines TRBV29-1 with TRBJ2-3, with D maybe TRBD1 (6 bases). V gave up 7 bases and J gave up 0 bases, with 14 bases separating them. CDR1 is SQVTM and CDR2 is ANQGSEA in the germline V gene. The CDR3 covers 14 residues. The CDR3 loop is CSGGTPSSTDTQYF. The CDR3 coding sequence is TGCAGCGGAGGGACACCTTCTAGCACAGATACGCAGTATTTT.

This rearrangement joins TRBV7-3 to TRBJ1-1; weak D call: TRBD1 (5 bases). The CDR3 consists of 14 residues. Germline V lookup: CDR1 SGHTA, CDR2 FQGTGA. V lost 3 bases and J 4 bases, leaving 12 bases between the germline ends. The CDR3 is CASSFWGVSTEAFF. In DNA form, the CDR3 reads TGTGCCAGCAGCTTTTGGGGGGTGAGCACTGAAGCTTTCTTT. Together with reference TRBV7-3 and TRBJ1-1, the CDR3 gives the full variable domain: GAGVSQTPSNKVTEKGKYVELRCDPISGHTALYWYRQSLGQGPEFLIYFQGTGAADDSGLPNDRFFAVRPEGSVSTLKIQRTERGDSAVYLCASSFWGVSTEAFFGQGTRLTVV.

This chain connects TRBV7-3 to TRBJ2-2; 7 nucleotides line up with TRBD2. Germline values: CDR1 SGHTA, CDR2 FQGTGA. Trimming cost V 5 bases and J 4 bases; bases outside gene matches: 10. This CDR3 has 16 residues. The CDR3 here is CASSPIAGSGTGELFF. The CDR3 DNA is TGTGCCAGCAGCCCGATAGCGGGCTCGGGCACCGGGGAGCTGTTTTTT.

The gene calls are TRBV10-3 and TRBJ1-2, with D perhaps matching TRBD1 (5 bases). Germline assignment: CDR1 ENHRY and CDR2 SYGVKD. The CDR3 consists of 13 residues. V shed 2 bases and J shed 1 base, with 5 bases lying between them. The CDR3 spells CAISEQGNYGYTF. Here the CDR3 DNA reads TGTGCCATCAGTGAGCAGGGTAACTATGGCTACACCTTC.

The rearrangement uses TRBV19 and TRBJ2-5, with 9 bases matching TRBD1. Germline V CDR1 and CDR2: LNHDA, SQIVND (reference sequence). This CDR3 spans 16 amino acids. With 3 bases clipped from V and 4 bases from J, the junction kept 9 bases outside the gene matches. CDR3 residues: CASSIRGGQGGETQYF. CDR3 DNA: TGTGCCAGTAGTATTAGGGGGGGACAGGGTGGAGAGACCCAGTACTTC. Complete variable domain (other parts from reference TRBV19 and TRBJ2-5): DGGITQSPKYLFRKEGQNVTLSCEQNLNHDAMYWYRQDPGQGLRLIYYSQIVNDFQKGDIAEGYSVSREKKESFPLTVTSAQKNPTAFYLCASSIRGGQGGETQYFGPGTRLLVL.

CDR3 sequence reads: CASSIVKTSGSIDEQFF. In DNA form, the CDR3 reads TGTGCCAGTAGTATTGTAAAGACTAGCGGGAGTATCGATGAGCAGTTCTTC. This chain joins TRBV19 and TRBJ2-1, with TRBD2 matching 12 bases. In germline, CDR1 is LNHDA, CDR2 SQIVND (reference sequence). The CDR3 contains 17 residues. J lost 8 bases, V lost 3 bases, and 11 bases had no gene match.

This chain connects TRBV7-3 to TRBJ2-1; tentative D call: TRBD1 (6 bases). The CDR3 runs 14 residues. V was cut by 7 bases and J by 6 bases, with 16 bases left in between. Germline V gene data show CDR1 as SGHTA and CDR2 as FQGTGA. This CDR3 is CASTLPGVVNEQFF. The CDR3 DNA follows: TGTGCCAGCACCCTGCCAGGGGTGGTCAATGAGCAGTTCTTC.

This chain's CDR3 is CASSLEPGKQPQHF. CDR3 bases: TGTGCCAGCAGTTTAGAGCCAGGGAAGCAGCCCCAGCATTTT. The rearrangement uses TRBV28 and TRBJ1-5, with D maybe TRBD1 (5 bases). Trimming shortened V by 2 bases and J by 7 bases, and 12 bases separated the two germline ends. CDR3 length equals 14 residues. Germline values: CDR1 MDHEN, CDR2 SYDVKM. Full variable domain (outside the CDR3, taken from reference TRBV28 and TRBJ1-5): DVKVTQSSRYLVKRTGEKVFLECVQDMDHENMFWYRQDPGLGLRLIYFSYDVKMKEKGDIPEGYSVSREKKERFSLILESASTNQTSMYLCASSLEPGKQPQHFGDGTRLSIL.

V and J are TRBV27 and TRBJ2-7; D not resolved. The CDR3 extends over 14 amino acids. CDR1 is MNHEY, CDR2 SMNVEV, per germline (reference sequence). V was trimmed by 2 bases and J by 1 base, leaving 9 bases between them. CDR3 in DNA: TGTGCCAGCAGTTTAATTCGGAGTTCCTACGAGCAGTACTTC. This encodes CASSLIRSSYEQYF.

The chain combines TRBV11-3 with TRBJ2-3; the D gene is possibly TRBD1 (5 bases). Germline CDR1 and CDR2: SGHNT and YENEEA. There are 13 residues in the CDR3. V was pared by 0 bases and J by 8 bases, with 9 bases between. The CDR3 reads CASSLEWGSTQYF. Written as DNA, the CDR3 is TGTGCCAGCAGCTTAGAATGGGGCTCTACGCAGTATTTT.

The chain has TRBV2 and TRBJ2-5, with 7 positions matching TRBD2. The V and J ends lost 7 bases and 7 bases, in that order; junction bases with no gene match: 3. From germline, CDR1 is SNHLY and CDR2 FYNNEI. The CDR3 runs to 11 residues. The DNA of the CDR3 is TGTGCCAGCACGGGGGGAGTGACCCAGTACTTC. It encodes CASTGGVTQYF.

The V and J genes are TRBV10-2 and TRBJ2-4, with D maybe TRBD1 (5 bases). V lost 4 bases to trimming and J lost 0 bases, with 13 bases between them. The CDR3 runs 16 residues. CDR1 and CDR2 (germline): WSHSY, SAAADI. CDR3 nucleotide sequence: TGCGCCAGCAGTGTAGGGCAGGGTATAGCCAAAAACATTCAGTACTTC. Its protein is CASSVGQGIAKNIQYF.

The chain carries TRBV5-4 and TRBJ2-5, with TRBD2 identical over 8 bases. V was clipped by 0 bases and J by 2 bases; unmatched bases: 9. The germline gives CDR1 SGHNT, CDR2 YYREEE (reference sequence). The CDR3 runs to 17 residues. The CDR3 sequence is CASSLGSGLAAQETQYF. As DNA, the CDR3 is TGTGCCAGCAGCTTGGGAAGTGGACTAGCCGCTCAAGAGACCCAGTACTTC.

The V call is TRBV5-6, the J call TRBJ1-4, with D uncertain. V gave up 1 base and J gave up 0 bases, with 7 bases separating them. The CDR3 sequence is 15 residues long. Germline CDR1 SGHDT, CDR2 YYEEEE. CDR3 sequence: CASSLTTSTNEKLFF. The CDR3 DNA reads as TGTGCCAGCAGCTTGACTACCTCAACTAATGAAAAACTGTTTTTT.